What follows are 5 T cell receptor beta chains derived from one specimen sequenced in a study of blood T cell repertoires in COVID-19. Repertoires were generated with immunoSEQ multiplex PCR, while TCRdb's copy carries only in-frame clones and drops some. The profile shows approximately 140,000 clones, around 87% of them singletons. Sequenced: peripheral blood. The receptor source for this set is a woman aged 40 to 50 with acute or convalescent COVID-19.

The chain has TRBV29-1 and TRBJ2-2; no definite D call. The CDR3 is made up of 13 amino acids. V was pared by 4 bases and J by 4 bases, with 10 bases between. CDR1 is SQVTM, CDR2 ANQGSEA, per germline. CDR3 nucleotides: TGCAGCGTTGGGCGGATAGGCACCGGGGAGCTGTTTTTT. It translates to CSVGRIGTGELFF.

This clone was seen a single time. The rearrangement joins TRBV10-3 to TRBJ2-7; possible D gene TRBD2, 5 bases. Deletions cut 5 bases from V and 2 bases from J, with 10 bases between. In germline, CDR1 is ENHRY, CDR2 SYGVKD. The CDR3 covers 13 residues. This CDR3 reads CAISPGVTYEQYF. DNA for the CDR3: TGTGCCATCAGTCCCGGGGTGACCTACGAGCAGTACTTC.

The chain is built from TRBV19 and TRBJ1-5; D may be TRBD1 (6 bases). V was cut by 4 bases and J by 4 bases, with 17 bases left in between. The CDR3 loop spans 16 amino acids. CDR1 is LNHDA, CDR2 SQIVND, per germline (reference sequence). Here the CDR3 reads CASSTLTGLRNQPQHF. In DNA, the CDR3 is TGTGCCAGTAGTACTCTAACAGGGCTTCGGAATCAGCCCCAGCATTTT.

As DNA, the CDR3 is TGTGCCAGCAGCTCCCGACTAGCGGGAGAGCCCACAGATACGCAGTATTTT. It codes for CASSSRLAGEPTDTQYF. This chain connects TRBV4-2 to TRBJ2-3; 12 bases align to TRBD2. J lost 2 bases, V lost 5 bases, and 8 bases had no gene match. Germline CDR1 is LGHNA and CDR2 is YNFKEQ. There are 17 residues in the CDR3.

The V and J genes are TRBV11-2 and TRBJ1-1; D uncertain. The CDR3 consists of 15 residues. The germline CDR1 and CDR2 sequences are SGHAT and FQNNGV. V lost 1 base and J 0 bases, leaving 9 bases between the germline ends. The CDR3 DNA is TGTGCCAGCAGCTTAGGTTGGGCCATGAACACTGAAGCTTTCTTT. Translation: CASSLGWAMNTEAFF.